A single sample is the source of the 30 T cell receptor beta chains below, sequenced in a study of cytomegalovirus exposure and HLA in healthy donors. PCR amplification relied on 60 Vbeta primers (plus 13 Jbeta primers). TCRdb keeps only in-frame clones here, not all; method: immunoSEQ multiplex PCR. This repertoire includes some 180,000 clones. The sample comprised PBMCs. The receptors were gathered from a man aged 25 to 40 in good health and CMV-seronegative.

The J gene is TRBJ2-1, the V gene TRBV13, with 13 bases fitting TRBD2. The CDR3 sequence is 14 residues long. CDR1 is PRHDT, CDR2 FYEKMQ, per germline (reference sequence). Germline trimming cut 2 bases from V and 15 bases from J; bases unmatched to any gene: 7. CDR3 residues: CASSLTGLAGVRFF. CDR3 DNA: TGTGCCAGCAGCTTAACCGGACTAGCGGGAGTACGGTTCTTC. The full variable domain, completed using reference TRBV13 and TRBJ2-1, is AAGVIQSPRHLIKEKRETATLKCYPIPRHDTVYWYQQGPGQDPQFLISFYEKMQSDKGSIPDRFSAQQFSDYHSELNMSSLELGDSALYFCASSLTGLAGVRFFGPGTRLTVL.

V gene TRBV7-2 combines with J gene TRBJ1-2; D unclear. V shed 2 bases and J shed 5 bases, with 12 bases lying between them. CDR3 length: 14 residues. CDR1 is SGHTA and CDR2 is FQGNSA in the germline V gene. In DNA form, the CDR3 reads TGTGCCAGCAGCTTATCGGAGCGCCTGTATGGCTACACCTTC. Protein: CASSLSERLYGYTF. The variable domain in full, completed from reference TRBV7-2 and TRBJ1-2, reads GAGVSQSPSNKVTEKGKDVELRCDPISGHTALYWYRQSLGQGLEFLIYFQGNSAPDKSGLPSDRFSAERTGGSVSTLTIQRTQQEDSAVYLCASSLSERLYGYTFGSGTRLTVV.

The V gene is TRBV27, the J gene TRBJ2-1, with 9 bases that match TRBD1. In germline, CDR1 is MNHEY, CDR2 SMNVEV (reference sequence). The V segment lost 2 bases and the J segment 7 bases; nucleotides outside the gene matches: 15. This CDR3 has 18 amino acids. The CDR3 loop is CASSLRGIGTGLENEQFF. The CDR3 DNA is TGTGCCAGCAGTTTAAGGGGGATCGGGACAGGGCTTGAAAATGAGCAGTTCTTC.

V gene TRBV7-2 combines with J gene TRBJ1-5; D unresolved. Germline lookup yields CDR1 SGHTA and CDR2 FQGNSA. Trimming shortened V by 3 bases and J by 3 bases, and 3 bases separated the two germline ends. This CDR3 comprises 12 residues. The CDR3 DNA is TGTGCCAGCAGCTTCAACAATCAGCCCCAGCATTTT. This gives the protein CASSFNNQPQHF. Using reference TRBV7-2 and TRBJ1-5 for the parts outside the CDR3, the full variable domain is GAGVSQSPSNKVTEKGKDVELRCDPISGHTALYWYRQSLGQGLEFLIYFQGNSAPDKSGLPSDRFSAERTGGSVSTLTIQRTQQEDSAVYLCASSFNNQPQHFGDGTRLSIL.

The genes are TRBV15 and TRBJ2-1, with a possible D match to TRBD1 (5 bases). Trimming shortened V by 3 bases and J by 3 bases, and 15 bases separated the two germline ends. Germline CDR1 reads LNHNV; CDR2 reads YYDKDF (reference sequence). There are 16 residues in the CDR3. This CDR3 reads CATSSPTTDSYNEQFF. The CDR3 DNA reads TGTGCCACCAGCAGCCCAACCACCGACAGCTACAATGAGCAGTTCTTC.

The chain is built from TRBV7-8 and TRBJ1-3; a weak D match, TRBD1 (5 bases). Germline V gives CDR1 SGHVS, CDR2 FQNEAQ. The CDR3 runs to 14 residues. V was pared by 5 bases and J by 4 bases, with 12 bases between. CDR3 in amino acids: CASSRGREGNTIYF. The CDR3 bases are TGTGCCAGCAGCCGGGGCCGGGAGGGAAACACCATATATTTT.

The chain carries TRBV9 and TRBJ1-2; no clear D gene. CDR3 length: 16 amino acids. V was cut by 3 bases and J by 0 bases, with 15 bases left in between. From germline, CDR1 is SGDLS and CDR2 YYNGEE. In nucleotides, the CDR3 is TGTGCCAGCAGCGCTAGAAATGACCGGGCTAACTATGGCTACACCTTC. It encodes CASSARNDRANYGYTF.

This chain links TRBV4-3 with TRBJ2-3; 10 nucleotides agree with TRBD1. J lost 8 bases, V lost 0 bases, and 14 bases had no gene match. The CDR3 covers 18 residues. Germline V gives CDR1 LGHNA, CDR2 YSLEER. This chain's CDR3 is CASSQESLRTGGRSTQYF. The DNA of the CDR3 is TGCGCCAGCAGCCAAGAATCATTGAGGACAGGGGGAAGGAGTACGCAGTATTTT.

The chain joins TRBV2 to TRBJ1-2; 8 nucleotides agree with TRBD1. V shed 6 bases, J shed 6 bases, and the junction held 9 bases outside the gene matches. The CDR3 runs 14 residues. Per the germline V gene, CDR1 is SNHLY and CDR2 is FYNNEI. The CDR3 DNA reads TGTGCCAGCAGGCCCACCCAGGGGGCCCATGGCTACACCTTC. It translates to CASRPTQGAHGYTF.

The chain links TRBV21-1 to TRBJ1-5; TRBD1 reflects the table's D call only, with no check against the DNA. TRBV21-1 is a listed pseudogene. The CDR3 runs to 15 residues. CDR3 DNA: TGTGCCAGCAGCAAAGTGGGGACAGGCTATCAGCCCCAGCATTTT. This gives the protein CASSKVGTGYQPQHF.

V gene TRBV28 combines with J gene TRBJ2-7; 7 bases line up with TRBD1. The trim removed 4 bases at V and 1 base at J, leaving 4 bases unmatched. CDR1 and CDR2 (germline): MDHEN, SYDVKM. This CDR3 is 14 amino acids long. The CDR3 loop reads CASSWPGQSYEQYF. The DNA of the CDR3 is TGTGCCAGCAGTTGGCCGGGACAGTCCTACGAGCAGTACTTC.

This rearrangement joins TRBV18 to TRBJ1-3; D unclear. This CDR3 is 12 amino acids long. The germline V gene has CDR1 KGHSH and CDR2 LQKENI. V gave up 0 bases and J gave up 6 bases, with 3 bases separating them. CDR3 loop: CASSPPSNTIYF. CDR3 sequence (DNA): TGTGCCAGCTCACCACCCTCAAACACCATATATTTT.

This chain uses TRBV19 with TRBJ2-7; 8 nucleotides align to TRBD2. The trim removed 3 bases at V and 2 bases at J, leaving 9 bases unmatched. This CDR3 spans 16 amino acids. Germline loops: CDR1 LNHDA, CDR2 SQIVND (reference sequence). Here the CDR3 DNA reads TGTGCCAGTAGTATTCTGCGGGATAGCGGGACCTACGAGCAGTACTTC. Amino acid sequence: CASSILRDSGTYEQYF.

J is TRBJ2-3 and V is TRBV5-6, with 7 nucleotides matching TRBD2. With V trimmed by 3 bases and J by 8 bases, 12 bases remained unmatched. This CDR3 contains 15 residues. CDR1 SGHDT and CDR2 YYEEEE come from the germline V gene. In DNA form, the CDR3 reads TGTGCCAGCAGCTGGGGGTACGGTGGGGAGGGTACGCAGTATTTT. Protein sequence: CASSWGYGGEGTQYF.

The V call is TRBV18, the J call TRBJ1-6; D may be TRBD1 (6 bases). CDR3 length: 17 residues. Germline loops: CDR1 KGHSH, CDR2 LQKENI. Trimming took off 3 bases at V and 8 bases at J, with 20 bases between the two ends. The CDR3 sequence is CASSPYANTGYDSPLHF. The CDR3 coding sequence is TGTGCCAGCTCACCGTACGCGAACACAGGGTACGATTCACCCCTCCACTTT.

The chain combines TRBV27 with TRBJ2-7, with TRBD1 identical over 7 bases. CDR1 MNHEY and CDR2 SMNVEV come from the germline V gene (reference sequence). V shed 0 bases and J 4 bases; nucleotides not matched to a gene: 3. The CDR3 runs 14 residues. This CDR3 is CASSLSGTVYEQYF. The CDR3 DNA is TGTGCCAGCAGTTTATCTGGGACAGTATACGAGCAGTACTTC.

The chain links TRBV13 to TRBJ2-3; 13 nucleotides match TRBD2. In germline, CDR1 is PRHDT, CDR2 FYEKMQ (reference sequence). V trimming: 5 bases; J trimming: 0 bases; junction bases outside the gene matches: 8. The CDR3 spans 18 residues. DNA for the CDR3: TGTGCCAGCAGCCAGACTAGCGGGAGGCCCATTAGCACAGATACGCAGTATTTT. Its translation: CASSQTSGRPISTDTQYF. The whole variable domain, remainder taken from reference TRBV13 and TRBJ2-3, is AAGVIQSPRHLIKEKRETATLKCYPIPRHDTVYWYQQGPGQDPQFLISFYEKMQSDKGSIPDRFSAQQFSDYHSELNMSSLELGDSALYFCASSQTSGRPISTDTQYFGPGTRLTVL.

The chain has TRBV7-7 and TRBJ2-7; D might be TRBD1 (6 bases). Germline CDR1 and CDR2: SSHAT and FNYEAQ (reference sequence). The CDR3 length is 15 residues. V gave up 5 bases and J gave up 0 bases, with 14 bases separating them. The CDR3 bases are TGTGCCAGCAGCGCGGACAGTTTCTTCTCCTACGAGCAGTACTTC. Amino acids: CASSADSFFSYEQYF. Complete variable domain (other parts from reference TRBV7-7 and TRBJ2-7): GAGVSQSPRYKVTKRGQDVTLRCDPISSHATLYWYQQALGQGPEFLTYFNYEAQPDKSGLPSDRFSAERPEGSISTLTIQRTEQRDSAMYRCASSADSFFSYEQYFGPGTRLTVT.

This chain connects TRBV18 to TRBJ1-2; D is perhaps TRBD1 (6 bases). Germline CDR1 KGHSH, CDR2 LQKENI. This CDR3 contains 12 residues. V dropped 6 bases and J dropped 8 bases, with 13 bases sitting between them. CDR3 in amino acids: CASSQGIWGYTF. The CDR3 DNA is TGTGCCAGCTCTCAGGGGATATGGGGCTACACCTTC. Using reference TRBV18 and TRBJ1-2 for the parts outside the CDR3, the full variable domain is NAGVMQNPRHLVRRRGQEARLRCSPMKGHSHVYWYRQLPEEGLKFMVYLQKENIIDESGMPKERFSAEFPKEGPSILRIQQVVRGDSAAYFCASSQGIWGYTFGSGTRLTVV.

This chain uses TRBV6-6 with TRBJ1-6, with D possibly being TRBD1 (5 bases). Germline V gives CDR1 MNHNY, CDR2 SVGAGI (reference sequence). With 6 bases removed from V and 6 bases from J, the gap between germline ends came to 12 bases. The CDR3 loop spans 14 amino acids. The chain's CDR3 is CASSVRVGNSPLHF. The CDR3 nucleotides read TGTGCCAGCAGCGTCAGGGTGGGTAATTCACCCCTCCACTTT.

The V and J genes are TRBV27 and TRBJ2-3; no clear D gene. Per the germline V gene, CDR1 is MNHEY and CDR2 is SMNVEV (reference sequence). This CDR3 is built from 13 residues. The V end lost 1 base, the J end lost 6 bases, and 8 bases lay between the germline ends. The CDR3 DNA is TGTGCCAGCAGTTTATACAATGTGGATACGCAGTATTTT. Its translation: CASSLYNVDTQYF.

The rearrangement uses TRBV13 and TRBJ1-1; D possibly corresponds to TRBD1 (6 bases). Germline V lookup: CDR1 PRHDT, CDR2 FYEKMQ (reference sequence). Trimming shortened V by 2 bases and J by 5 bases, and 12 bases separated the two germline ends. This CDR3 has 14 amino acids. In DNA form, the CDR3 reads TGTGCCAGCAGCTTACAGGGGAGGGGGACTGAAGCTTTCTTT. Its protein is CASSLQGRGTEAFF.

This rearrangement joins TRBV19 to TRBJ1-3; 9 bases agree with TRBD1. The CDR3 extends over 17 amino acids. The V segment lost 7 bases and the J segment 3 bases; nucleotides outside the gene matches: 13. Germline values: CDR1 LNHDA, CDR2 SQIVND (reference sequence). CDR3 in amino acids: CASKKTGGAEYGNTIYF. CDR3 coding DNA: TGTGCCAGTAAAAAAACAGGGGGCGCGGAGTATGGAAACACCATATATTTT.

The chain has TRBV7-7 and TRBJ2-2; TRBD1 agrees at 7 bases. CDR3 length equals 18 residues. Germline assignment: CDR1 SSHAT and CDR2 FNYEAQ (reference sequence). The junction had 16 bases not matched to a gene; V was cut back by 6 bases and J by 3 bases. The CDR3 is CASSSVLGTAKDTGELFF. In DNA form, the CDR3 reads TGTGCCAGCAGTTCTGTGCTCGGGACAGCCAAAGACACCGGGGAGCTGTTTTTT. Full variable domain (remainder filled in from reference TRBV7-7 and TRBJ2-2): GAGVSQSPRYKVTKRGQDVTLRCDPISSHATLYWYQQALGQGPEFLTYFNYEAQPDKSGLPSDRFSAERPEGSISTLTIQRTEQRDSAMYRCASSSVLGTAKDTGELFFGEGSRLTVL.

V usage is TRBV4-1 and J usage is TRBJ2-3; a weak D match, TRBD2 (7 bases). V lost 0 bases and J 5 bases, leaving 21 bases between the germline ends. The CDR3 runs 18 residues. Germline CDR1 is MGHRA and CDR2 is YSYEKL. CDR3 bases: TGCGCCAGCAGCCAAGATGGGATAGACGGGGGGCGGGTAGATACGCAGTATTTT. Translating it yields CASSQDGIDGGRVDTQYF.

The chain links TRBV5-1 to TRBJ1-1; a possible D gene is TRBD1 (5 bases). Trimming stripped 4 bases from V and 6 bases from J, with 10 bases between. Per the germline V gene, CDR1 is SGHRS and CDR2 is YFSETQ. The CDR3 loop spans 12 amino acids. CDR3 DNA sequence: TGCGCCAGCAGCCTTTTGGGGCCTGAAGCTTTCTTT. Protein: CASSLLGPEAFF. Looking up the rest from reference TRBV5-1 and TRBJ1-1 gives the full variable domain: KAGVTQTPRYLIKTRGQQVTLSCSPISGHRSVSWYQQTPGQGLQFLFEYFSETQRNKGNFPGRFSGRQFSNSRSEMNVSTLELGDSALYLCASSLLGPEAFFGQGTRLTVV.

This chain joins TRBV5-1 and TRBJ2-5, with 7 bases identical to TRBD1. Trimming at V came to 4 bases and at J to 3 bases, leaving 6 bases not matched to a gene. The CDR3 is made up of 14 amino acids. In germline, CDR1 is SGHRS, CDR2 YFSETQ. The CDR3 sequence is CASSHGTVKETQYF. DNA for the CDR3: TGCGCCAGCAGCCATGGGACAGTCAAAGAGACCCAGTACTTC.

The chain is built from TRBV30 and TRBJ2-5, with D maybe TRBD1 (6 bases). This CDR3 comprises 15 residues. V lost 4 bases and J 5 bases, leaving 20 bases between the germline ends. Germline loops: CDR1 GTSNPN, CDR2 SVGIG (reference sequence). The CDR3 protein is CAWKFGTIRRETQYF. Here the CDR3 DNA reads TGTGCCTGGAAATTCGGGACAATCAGGAGGGAGACCCAGTACTTC.

The J gene is TRBJ2-6, the V gene TRBV5-5; 9 bases map to TRBD1. Germline V CDR1 and CDR2: SGHKS, YYEKEE (reference sequence). J lost 0 bases, V lost 2 bases, and 12 bases had no gene match. The CDR3 consists of 20 residues. The CDR3 sequence: CASSLLFPGQGTSGANVLTF. For the CDR3, the DNA is TGTGCCAGCAGCTTACTCTTTCCGGGACAGGGCACCTCTGGGGCCAACGTCCTGACTTTC.

J is TRBJ2-7 and V is TRBV10-1; a possible D gene is TRBD1 (7 bases). This CDR3 contains 12 residues. Trimming shortened V by 4 bases and J by 6 bases, and 10 bases separated the two germline ends. CDR1 is WNHNN, CDR2 SYGVQD, per germline (reference sequence). As DNA, the CDR3 is TGCGCCAGCAGTGTTCAGGGGGGCGAGCAGTACTTC. It codes for CASSVQGGEQYF.